These T cell receptor beta chains were read from a single sample in a study of blood T cell repertoires in COVID-19. Clones were read by immunoSEQ multiplex PCR, and TCRdb kept only the in-frame ones, dropping some. The repertoire holds roughly 250,000 clones, with about 87% as singletons. Sequencing was performed on PBMCs or T cells enriched from blood (not recorded which). The receptors were sampled from a woman aged 40 to 50 with acute COVID-19. The CDR3 runs from the conserved cysteine through the conserved F or W. The D gene is left open where the match is weak. A row's size may be missing; if present it is once, few, many or a size class.

- TRBJ1-1 TRBV7-9 - 14 CASSQPEGFSKAFF
TRBD2 TRBJ2-5 TRBV19 - 12 CASSFGGETQYF
- TRBJ1-6 TRBV19 - 14 CASSQRTDNSPLHF
TRBD2 TRBJ2-1 TRBV18 - 14 CASSPKREGTEQFF
- TRBJ2-6 TRBV11-2 - 17 CASSFLPVGSGANVLTF
TRBD1 TRBJ1-1 TRBV19 - 14 CASSMTGANTEAFF
- TRBJ2-3 TRBV3-1/TRBV3-2 few 18 CASSPLEGAGDITDTQYF
TRBD1 TRBJ1-1 TRBV19 few 13 CASIGTGRTEAFF
TRBD1 TRBJ1-1 TRBV29-1 - 15 CSVDPTAGGAPEAFF
- TRBJ1-1 TRBV19 - 13 CASSLEINTEAFF
TRBD2 TRBJ2-5 TRBV6-6 - 16 CASSWRREGLRETQYF
TRBD2 TRBJ2-7 TRBV9 - 15 CASSKAPSGSYEQYF
- TRBJ2-2 TRBV15 few 14 CATSATRGGGELFF
TRBD2 TRBJ2-2 TRBV10-1 - 15 CASSTSGDNTGELFF
- TRBJ2-7 TRBV28 - 12 CASRRETYEQYF
TRBD1 TRBJ1-5 TRBV28 - 14 CASVRQGSNQPQHF
- TRBJ1-5 TRBV28 - 19 CASSLPPGKQTDLDQPQHF
- TRBJ1-1 TRBV5-4 - 16 CASSLAGDQLNTEAFF
TRBD1 TRBJ2-1 TRBV19 - 15 CARRPPGTVYNEQFF
- TRBJ1-5 TRBV9 - 16 CASSVDPDSPSQPQHF
TRBD1 TRBJ1-5 TRBV4-3 once 15 CASSQAGGGNQPQHF
TRBD1 TRBJ1-6 TRBV11-3 - 19 CASSISRGLYPTYNSPLHF
- TRBJ2-1 TRBV12-3/TRBV12-4 - 13 CASVGALGNEQFF
TRBD1 TRBJ1-4 TRBV30 medium-sized 14 CAWQGGTGDEKLFF
- TRBJ2-1 TRBV20-1 - 14 CSASRRVGYNEQFF
- TRBJ1-3 TRBV20-1 - 12 CSASLTGNTIYF
TRBD1 TRBJ1-1 TRBV5-1 - 13 CASSLTGETEAFF